The 28 T cell receptor beta chains in this list originate from one sample, sequenced in a study of blood T cell repertoires in COVID-19. Sequencing used immunoSEQ multiplex PCR; TCRdb keeps in-frame clones, though not all of them. Here the sample spans about 220,000 clones, 84% being singletons. The sequenced material came from peripheral blood. The origin of the receptors is a man aged 25-45 years with active or convalescent COVID-19.

The gene calls are TRBV27 and TRBJ2-1; no clear D gene. Germline V gene sequence: CDR1 MNHEY, CDR2 SMNVEV (reference sequence). Trimming left V 0 bases short and J 3 bases short, with 12 bases between. The CDR3 is 16 residues long. The DNA of the CDR3 is TGTGCCAGCAGTTTATCGGCCGGATGGAGCTACAATGAGCAGTTCTTC. Translating it yields CASSLSAGWSYNEQFF.

This CDR3 reads CASSLAPGTGRGDQPQHF. The CDR3 region has the DNA TGTGCCAGCAGCTTAGCACCAGGGACAGGAAGGGGCGATCAGCCCCAGCATTTT. This chain links TRBV7-2 with TRBJ1-5; the match to TRBD1 covers 8 bases. CDR1 and CDR2 (germline): SGHTA, FQGNSA. The CDR3 loop spans 18 amino acids. Trimming cost V 0 bases and J 5 bases; bases outside gene matches: 12.

The chain combines TRBV10-3 with TRBJ2-3; a possible D gene is TRBD1 (6 bases). The V gene lost 0 bases and the J gene lost 2 bases, with 9 bases spanning the gap. The V gene's germline CDR1 is ENHRY and CDR2 SYGVKD. This CDR3 has 15 residues. The CDR3 region is CAISESGAATDTQYF. DNA for the CDR3: TGTGCCATCAGTGAGTCGGGGGCAGCCACAGATACGCAGTATTTT.

Comments on this clone: The junction departs from the called germline gene at one end, perhaps through a read error. The chain couples TRBV5-1 to TRBJ1-1; the D gene is possibly TRBD1 (5 bases). CDR1 is SGHRS and CDR2 is YFSETQ in the germline V gene. The CDR3 runs to 14 residues. As DNA, the CDR3 is TGCGCCCGCAGCTTGGGGGGGGAAAGCACTGAAGCTTTCTTT. Protein: CARSLGGESTEAFF.

The CDR3: CASSPGTGHQPQHF. The DNA of the CDR3 is TGCGCCAGCAGCCCGGGGACAGGACATCAGCCCCAGCATTTT. The chain joins TRBV5-1 to TRBJ1-5; 8 nucleotides match TRBD1. The CDR3 runs to 14 residues. The germline gives CDR1 SGHRS, CDR2 YFSETQ. J lost 5 bases, V lost 4 bases, and 5 bases had no gene match.

The rearrangement links TRBV18 to TRBJ2-5, with 11 bases identical to TRBD2. The CDR3 loop spans 16 amino acids. CDR1 KGHSH and CDR2 LQKENI come from the germline V gene. After removal of 3 bases from V and 1 base from J, the junction contained 4 bases not matched to a gene. In DNA form, the CDR3 reads TGTGCCAGCTCACCCGTCCTAGCGGGAGGCCAAGAGACCCAGTACTTC. This codes for CASSPVLAGGQETQYF.

V and J are TRBV5-1 and TRBJ2-3, with D maybe TRBD2 (6 bases). CDR3 length: 17 amino acids. With 0 bases removed from V and 0 bases from J, the gap between germline ends came to 14 bases. Per germline, CDR1 SGHRS and CDR2 YFSETQ. The CDR3, as DNA: TGCGCCAGCAGCTTGGTGGCGGGCCGGGGGAGCACAGATACGCAGTATTTT. It yields the protein CASSLVAGRGSTDTQYF.

This chain connects TRBV5-4 to TRBJ2-7; 7 positions agree with TRBD1. CDR1 and CDR2 from the germline V gene are SGHNT and YYREEE (reference sequence). This CDR3 region has 14 residues. V lost 0 bases to trimming and J lost 2 bases; unmatched junction nucleotides: 2. For the CDR3, the DNA is TGTGCCAGCAGCTTGGCGGGACAGACCTACGAGCAGTACTTC. It codes for CASSLAGQTYEQYF.

The chain couples TRBV28 to TRBJ2-7; no reliable D call. The CDR3 totals 13 residues. V dropped 2 bases and J dropped 1 base, with 6 bases sitting between them. Per the germline V gene, CDR1 is MDHEN and CDR2 is SYDVKM. CDR3 sequence reads: CASSLGRSYEQYF. The CDR3 DNA follows: TGTGCCAGCAGTTTAGGCAGGTCCTACGAGCAGTACTTC.

This clone was observed a handful of times. The chain employs TRBV28 and TRBJ1-6, with D perhaps matching TRBD1 (5 bases). V lost 5 bases and J lost 9, with 14 bases in between. CDR1 and CDR2 (germline): MDHEN, SYDVKM. The CDR3 covers 14 residues. In nucleotides, the CDR3 is TGTGCCAGCAGTCTCGGGGGGACCCTTTCACCCCTCCACTTT. It codes for CASSLGGTLSPLHF.

The chain uses TRBV10-3 and TRBJ1-6; 7 bases map to TRBD1. The CDR3 runs 13 residues. Germline loops: CDR1 ENHRY, CDR2 SYGVKD. V was pared by 8 bases and J by 10 bases, with 8 bases of the junction left unmatched. CDR3 DNA: TGTGCCATCCGGGACAGTACCACGTCACCCCTCCACTTT. Its protein product is CAIRDSTTSPLHF.

This rearrangement joins TRBV5-4 to TRBJ2-5; the match to TRBD2 covers 9 bases. The germline CDR1 and CDR2 sequences are SGHNT and YYREEE (reference sequence). V shed 6 bases and J 5 bases; nucleotides not matched to a gene: 8. The CDR3 has 14 residues. CDR3 DNA: TGTGCCAGCACCTCCTGGACTAGCGCGGAGACCCAGTACTTC. It yields the protein CASTSWTSAETQYF. Full variable domain (outside the CDR3, taken from reference TRBV5-4 and TRBJ2-5): ETGVTQSPTHLIKTRGQQVTLRCSSQSGHNTVSWYQQALGQGPQFIFQYYREEENGRGNFPPRFSGLQFPNYSSELNVNALELDDSALYLCASTSWTSAETQYFGPGTRLLVL.

The rearrangement joins TRBV5-6 to TRBJ1-1, with D maybe TRBD1 (6 bases). The CDR3 has 15 residues. Deletions cut 1 base from V and 4 bases from J, with 14 bases between. Looked up from germline, CDR1 is SGHDT and CDR2 is YYEEEE. The CDR3 loop reads CASSLSGWGLTEAFF. The CDR3 DNA reads TGTGCCAGCAGCTTGAGTGGTTGGGGGCTCACTGAAGCTTTCTTT.

The chain links TRBV30 to TRBJ1-5; possibly TRBD1 for D (6 bases). Germline V CDR1 and CDR2: GTSNPN, SVGIG (reference sequence). The CDR3 has 15 amino acids. V lost 1 base and J 9 bases, leaving 19 bases between the germline ends. CDR3 in DNA: TGTGCCTGGAGTGACCCGGGACAAAGGTTAGGGCCCCAGCATTTT. It is translated as CAWSDPGQRLGPQHF.

The CDR3 here is CASSQIRLAQGETQYF. CDR3 in DNA: TGTGCCAGCAGCCAAATAAGACTAGCACAGGGAGAGACCCAGTACTTC. The chain links TRBV14 to TRBJ2-5; perhaps TRBD2 as D (7 bases). With 2 bases removed from V and 4 bases from J, the gap between germline ends came to 17 bases. Germline V gives CDR1 SGHDN, CDR2 FVKESK. CDR3 length equals 16 residues.

The chain combines TRBV7-9 with TRBJ2-5; D call uncertain. The germline V and J ends were trimmed by 5 bases and 7 bases, with 8 bases remaining between them. The CDR3 totals 11 residues. The germline CDR1 and CDR2 sequences are SEHNR and FQNEAQ (reference sequence). The CDR3 nucleotides read TGTGCCAGCAGCAACAGTGGGACCCAGTACTTC. Its protein product is CASSNSGTQYF.

This clone was observed a handful of times. The chain employs TRBV20-1 and TRBJ1-2; a weak D match, TRBD1 (5 bases). CDR1 DFQATT and CDR2 SNEGSKA come from the germline V gene (reference sequence). The CDR3 sequence is 11 residues long. Trimming left V 2 bases short and J 4 bases short, with 5 bases between. The DNA of the CDR3 is TGCAGTGCTAGACAGGGCTATGGCTACACCTTC. Protein product: CSARQGYGYTF.

The chain has TRBV28 and TRBJ2-1, with unresolved D. This CDR3 contains 17 residues. Germline values: CDR1 MDHEN, CDR2 SYDVKM. With 1 base removed from V and 0 bases from J, the gap between germline ends came to 13 bases. This CDR3 reads CASSLLGRKSSYNEQFF. In DNA form, the CDR3 reads TGTGCCAGCAGTTTATTGGGCAGGAAAAGCTCCTACAATGAGCAGTTCTTC.

This clone has only one observation. V and J are TRBV7-9 and TRBJ2-5; TRBD1 matches 7 bases. V was clipped by 5 bases and J by 5 bases; unmatched bases: 11. There are 15 residues in the CDR3. Germline V gene data show CDR1 as SEHNR and CDR2 as FQNEAQ (reference sequence). The CDR3 nucleotides read TGTGCCAGCAGCGTAAGACAGGGCGTGCACGAGACCCAGTACTTC. Amino acid sequence: CASSVRQGVHETQYF. Variable domain in full (rest from reference TRBV7-9 and TRBJ2-5): DTGVSQNPRHKITKRGQNVTFRCDPISEHNRLYWYRQTLGQGPEFLTYFQNEAQLEKSRLLSDRFSAERPKGSFSTLEIQRTEQGDSAMYLCASSVRQGVHETQYFGPGTRLLVL.

The chain couples TRBV11-2 to TRBJ1-1; D not resolved. Germline loops: CDR1 SGHAT, CDR2 FQNNGV. The CDR3 covers 13 residues. Trimming took 5 bases from V and 0 from J, leaving 7 bases between them. For the CDR3, the DNA is TGTGCCAGCAGCCCCCAGGTGAACACTGAAGCTTTCTTT. Amino acid sequence: CASSPQVNTEAFF.

The J gene is TRBJ2-6, the V gene TRBV15, with D possibly matching TRBD1 (6 bases). CDR1 is LNHNV, CDR2 YYDKDF, per germline (reference sequence). V was shortened by 4 bases and J by 2 bases, with 9 bases between the two germline ends. The CDR3 is made up of 15 amino acids. This CDR3 reads CATSTQGPGANVLTF. The CDR3 DNA follows: TGTGCCACCAGCACACAGGGTCCTGGGGCCAACGTCCTGACTTTC.

The rearrangement joins TRBV27 to TRBJ1-5; 8 bases align to TRBD1. V lost 5 bases to trimming and J lost 9 bases; unmatched junction nucleotides: 12. CDR1 and CDR2 (germline): MNHEY, SMNVEV (reference sequence). This CDR3 spans 15 amino acids. The CDR3 coding sequence is TGTGCCAGCAGTCGTCGGACAGGGATATCAGGGCCCCAGCATTTT. Its translation is CASSRRTGISGPQHF.

This chain links TRBV6-6 with TRBJ2-5, with 7 bases that match TRBD2. CDR1 is MNHNY, CDR2 SVGAGI, per germline (reference sequence). Trimming removed 2 bases from V and 4 bases from J; junction bases left unmatched: 7. There are 15 residues in the CDR3. CDR3 sequence: CASSYARSGGETQYF. The DNA of the CDR3 is TGTGCCAGCAGTTACGCCCGTTCGGGGGGAGAGACCCAGTACTTC.

Here the CDR3 reads CASSQITGLNTEAFF. CDR3 coding DNA: TGCGCCAGCAGCCAGATAACAGGCCTGAACACTGAAGCTTTCTTT. The chain combines TRBV4-3 with TRBJ1-1, with D perhaps matching TRBD1 (5 bases). CDR1 LGHNA and CDR2 YSLEER come from the germline V gene. V shed 3 bases and J shed 0 bases, with 11 bases lying between them. The CDR3 consists of 15 residues.

This rearrangement joins TRBV6-5 to TRBJ1-3; 8 nucleotides line up with TRBD1. Germline loops: CDR1 MNHEY, CDR2 SVGAGI. With V trimmed by 0 bases and J by 2 bases, 0 bases remained unmatched. The CDR3 contains 15 residues. CDR3 protein: CASSYSTGAGNTIYF. The CDR3 DNA reads TGTGCCAGCAGTTACTCGACAGGGGCTGGAAACACCATATATTTT.

The chain is built from TRBV3-1 (or the pseudogene TRBV3-2) and TRBJ1-2; tentatively, D is TRBD1 (6 bases). Germline V gene sequence: CDR1 LGHDT, CDR2 YNNKEL (reference sequence). V was trimmed by 3 bases and J by 8 bases, leaving 10 bases between them. The length of the CDR3 is 12 residues. The CDR3 sequence: CASSQGARGYTF. In DNA form, the CDR3 reads TGTGCCAGCAGCCAGGGGGCGCGGGGCTACACCTTC.

V gene TRBV30 combines with J gene TRBJ1-3; 8 nucleotides match TRBD1. V lost 3 bases and J lost 1; bases outside the gene matches: 5. Looked up from germline, CDR1 is GTSNPN and CDR2 is SVGIG (reference sequence). The CDR3 runs 15 residues. The CDR3: CAWSRTGNSGNTIYF. CDR3 bases: TGTGCCTGGAGCCGGACAGGGAATTCTGGAAACACCATATATTTT.

The rearrangement uses TRBV5-5 and TRBJ2-7; 10 nucleotides align to TRBD1. The CDR3 has 13 amino acids. With 4 bases clipped from V and 7 bases from J, the junction kept 5 bases outside the gene matches. Germline lookup yields CDR1 SGHKS and CDR2 YYEKEE (reference sequence). The CDR3 DNA reads TGTGCCAGCAGCCAAAGGACAGGGGGGGAGCAGTACTTC. As protein: CASSQRTGGEQYF. The variable domain in full, completed from reference TRBV5-5 and TRBJ2-7, reads DAGVTQSPTHLIKTRGQQVTLRCSPISGHKSVSWYQQVLGQGPQFIFQYYEKEERGRGNFPDRFSARQFPNYSSELNVNALLLGDSALYLCASSQRTGGEQYFGPGTRLTVT.